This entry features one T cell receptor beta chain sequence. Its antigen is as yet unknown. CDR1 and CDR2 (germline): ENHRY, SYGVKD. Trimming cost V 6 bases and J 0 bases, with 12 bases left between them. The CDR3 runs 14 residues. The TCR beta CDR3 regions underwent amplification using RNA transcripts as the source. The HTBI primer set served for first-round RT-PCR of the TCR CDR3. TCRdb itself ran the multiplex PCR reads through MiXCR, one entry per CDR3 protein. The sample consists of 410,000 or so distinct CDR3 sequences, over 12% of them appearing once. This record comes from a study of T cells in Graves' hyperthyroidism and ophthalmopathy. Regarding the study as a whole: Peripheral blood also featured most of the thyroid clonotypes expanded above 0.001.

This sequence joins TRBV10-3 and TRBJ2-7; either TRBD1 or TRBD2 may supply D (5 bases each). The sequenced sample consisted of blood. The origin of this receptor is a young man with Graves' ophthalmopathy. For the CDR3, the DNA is TGTGCCATCAGGGGGACGGTGAGCTCCTACGAGCAGTACTTC. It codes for CAIRGTVSSYEQYF.